This entry features one T cell receptor (beta chain) sequence. Its antigen is undetermined. These data originate in a study of shared clonotypes between healthy human individuals. For the study at large: Every donor yielded three CD4 naive, three CD4 memory, two CD8 naive and one CD8 memory plate.

Genomic DNA per cell subset filled all wells of several immunoSEQ plates. Measured with immunoSEQ multiplex PCR; TCRdb has only the in-frame clones, and not every one. The table has approximately 640,000 clones, about 92% seen once; the top ten hold more than 30%. Overall study results and limits: Sequencing depth was a factor that was expected to affect clonotype sharing among donors.

The CDR3 spans 15 residues. Trimming cost V 7 bases and J 2 bases, with 13 bases left between them. Germline CDR1 is SGDLS and CDR2 is YYNGEE. Sequences were obtained from memory CD8+ T cells from PBMCs. As to subset: CD45RO+ cells pooled with CCR7-negative TemRA cells. The chain employs TRBV9 and TRBJ2-6; D uncertain. This TCR was recovered from a man aged 18 to 29 in good health. Some clones in this sample may be carry-over from other donors' samples. DNA for the CDR3: TGTGCCAGCTCCCATGGGGAAGCTGGGGCCAACGTCCTGACTTTC. Its protein product is CASSHGEAGANVLTF.